The present entry profiles one TCR beta chain with its context. Germline values: CDR1 SGHTA, CDR2 FQGNSA. The V and J ends lost 0 bases and 2 bases respectively, with 11 bases between them. The CDR3 covers 16 residues. The data are from a study of T cell responses to AZD1222 COVID-19 vaccine. Profiling relied on immunoSEQ multiplex PCR, and the TCRdb table lists in-frame clones only, not all of them. The repertoire holds approximately 180,000 clones, with just under 90% as singletons. The V call is TRBV7-2, the J call TRBJ2-1, with D unclear. The clonotype comes from an adult who received the MenACWY meningococcal vaccine as a control. Sequencing was performed on peripheral blood, taken 28 days after the second dose of the MenACWY control vaccine. CDR3: CASSLARFSAYNEQFF. In DNA form, the CDR3 reads TGTGCCAGCAGCTTAGCGCGCTTCTCCGCCTACAATGAGCAGTTCTTC.